Each of the 10 T cell receptor beta chains below was sequenced from the same sample in a study of a mutant IDH1 vaccine in newly diagnosed glioma. Using immunoSEQ multiplex PCR, the repertoire was profiled, and TCRdb retains in-frame clones only, with some absent. The data contain about 52,000 clones, 70% to 85% of them singletons. Their cognate antigens are unknown. Described time point: week 47, end of study. Every vaccination contained 300 ug of the mutant IDH1 20-mer peptide and was paired with topical imiquimod. This sample comprised PBMCs, obtained from a glioma patient whose treatment included an IDH1 peptide vaccine. All receptors come from a woman aged 40 to 55 with glioma. Some clones in this sample may be carry-over from other donors' samples.

This sequence joins TRBV18 and TRBJ1-1; D ambiguous. There are 12 residues in the CDR3. V lost 2 bases and J 6 bases, leaving 7 bases between the germline ends. The V gene's germline CDR1 is KGHSH and CDR2 LQKENI. The CDR3 DNA reads as TGTGCCAGCTCACCAGGATTACCTGAAGCTTTCTTT. Translating gives CASSPGLPEAFF.

J is TRBJ1-1 and V is TRBV9; no reliable D call. Trimming took 0 bases from V and 3 from J, leaving 18 bases between them. The CDR3 sequence is 17 residues long. The V gene's germline CDR1 is SGDLS and CDR2 YYNGEE. The CDR3 sequence is CASSVGGSADPDTEAFF. Written as DNA, the CDR3 is TGTGCCAGCAGCGTAGGTGGCTCCGCGGACCCGGACACTGAAGCTTTCTTT.

This clone was seen a few times. The chain is built from TRBV4-2 and TRBJ1-3; TRBD1 is a possible D gene (5 bases). Per germline, CDR1 LGHNA and CDR2 YNFKEQ. This CDR3 region has 16 residues. V was trimmed by 0 bases and J by 0 bases, leaving 9 bases between them. CDR3: CASSQDGGNSGNTIYF. DNA for the CDR3: TGTGCCAGCAGCCAAGATGGGGGAAACTCTGGAAACACCATATATTTT.

V and J are TRBV13 and TRBJ2-5; 12 nucleotides align to TRBD1. V shed 5 bases and J 6 bases; nucleotides not matched to a gene: 7. The CDR3 totals 15 residues. The germline gives CDR1 PRHDT, CDR2 FYEKMQ (reference sequence). CDR3 nucleotide sequence: TGTGCCAGCAGCCTCGGGACAGGGGGCGGAAAGACCCAGTACTTC. This translates into CASSLGTGGGKTQYF.

This clone has just one count. The V call is TRBV5-1, the J call TRBJ2-1; D is possibly TRBD1 (7 bases). Deletions cut 5 bases from V and 13 bases from J, with 16 bases between. In germline, CDR1 is SGHRS, CDR2 YFSETQ. The CDR3 is 12 amino acids. The chain's CDR3 is CASRSGGTVQFF. CDR3 DNA: TGCGCCAGCAGGTCTGGGGGGACAGTTCAGTTCTTC.

This chain connects TRBV7-2 to TRBJ1-5, with D possibly matching TRBD1 (6 bases). Germline V lookup: CDR1 SGHTA, CDR2 FQGNSA. The ends were cut back, 0 bases at V and 6 bases at J, with 12 bases in the middle. CDR3 length equals 15 residues. CDR3 in amino acids: CASSLAQGGGQPQHF. CDR3 in DNA: TGTGCCAGCAGCTTAGCGCAAGGGGGGGGTCAGCCCCAGCATTTT.

The rearrangement links TRBV19 to TRBJ1-2, with D maybe TRBD1 (5 bases). There are 12 residues in the CDR3. V was clipped by 5 bases and J by 8 bases, with 12 bases between them. Germline CDR1 reads LNHDA; CDR2 reads SQIVND (reference sequence). The DNA of the CDR3 is TGTGCCAGTAGTGTTATGGGGCGGGGCTACACCTTC. Translating gives CASSVMGRGYTF.

The chain recombines TRBV7-8 with TRBJ2-7; a weak D match, TRBD1 (5 bases). Germline lookup yields CDR1 SGHVS and CDR2 FQNEAQ. The CDR3 sequence is 17 residues long. V lost 1 base and J 2 bases, leaving 18 bases between the germline ends. CDR3: CASSLGFGARAPYEQYF. The CDR3 DNA sequence: TGTGCCAGCAGCTTAGGGTTTGGGGCCAGGGCCCCCTACGAGCAGTACTTC.

This clone was recorded a few times. This sequence joins TRBV29-1 and TRBJ1-4; TRBD1 matches 8 bases. V gave up 5 bases and J gave up 2 bases; unmatched junction bases: 4. The CDR3 is 14 residues long. Germline V gives CDR1 SQVTM, CDR2 ANQGSEA. The CDR3 spells CSVSRTGTNEKLFF. The CDR3 coding sequence is TGCAGCGTTTCCCGGACAGGGACTAATGAAAAACTGTTTTTT.

The chain has TRBV4-3 and TRBJ2-3, with 8 bases identical to TRBD2. This CDR3 is 17 amino acids long. Germline CDR1 reads LGHNA; CDR2 reads YSLEER. V shed 0 bases, J shed 3 bases, and the junction held 8 bases outside the gene matches. CDR3 sequence: CASSQEGRGLETDTQYF. CDR3 sequence (DNA): TGCGCCAGCAGCCAAGAAGGCAGGGGACTAGAAACAGATACGCAGTATTTT.